These 32 T cell receptor beta chains were all obtained from the same sample, sequenced in a study of shared clonotypes between healthy human individuals. TCRdb's copy holds only in-frame clones and misses some; the assay was immunoSEQ multiplex PCR. The sample lists about 2.4 million clones, more than 90% occurring once. Sequencing was done on a sample of naive CD4+ T cells sorted from blood. The sample's subset: CD45RA+ positively selected. The receptor set was obtained from a man younger than 30 in good health.

This clone was seen only once. J is TRBJ2-3 and V is TRBV7-2, with TRBD2 matching 10 bases. This CDR3 spans 17 amino acids. Germline V gives CDR1 SGHTA, CDR2 FQGNSA. The junction had 9 bases not matched to a gene; V was cut back by 1 base and J by 5 bases. The CDR3 nucleotides are TGTGCCAGCAGCTTAGAGCGCCTAGCGGGGGTTATAGATACGCAGTATTTT. Translation: CASSLERLAGVIDTQYF.

The chain combines TRBV10-3 with TRBJ2-2, with a possible D match to TRBD2 (5 bases). Germline V CDR1 and CDR2: ENHRY, SYGVKD. CDR3 size: 14 residues. Trimming removed 11 bases from V and 1 base from J, with 14 bases in between. The CDR3, as DNA: TGTGCCGCGAAGAGCGGAGAGAACACCGGGGAGCTGTTTTTT. Residues: CAAKSGENTGELFF.

The chain employs TRBV7-2 and TRBJ1-2; D not resolved. Trimming took off 3 bases at V and 0 bases at J, with 11 bases between the two ends. This CDR3 comprises 15 residues. From germline, CDR1 is SGHTA and CDR2 FQGNSA. The CDR3 DNA sequence: TGTGCCAGCAGCTTGGATAGTTATCCTAACTATGGCTACACCTTC. This translates into CASSLDSYPNYGYTF.

V gene TRBV5-1 combines with J gene TRBJ2-3; TRBD1 matches 7 bases. The CDR3 contains 17 residues. Germline lookup yields CDR1 SGHRS and CDR2 YFSETQ. The V segment lost 2 bases and the J segment 4 bases; nucleotides outside the gene matches: 13. CDR3 residues: CASSFNPQGSIADTQYF. The CDR3 DNA is TGCGCCAGCAGCTTTAATCCACAGGGGTCGATCGCAGATACGCAGTATTTT.

A note on this clone: In the same sample, other DNA sequences code for this CDR3. The chain recombines TRBV19 with TRBJ2-5, with D unresolved. Germline V gene data show CDR1 as LNHDA and CDR2 as SQIVND (reference sequence). Trimming took 3 bases from V and 5 from J, leaving 4 bases between them. The CDR3 has 11 amino acids. CDR3 sequence reads: CASSISETQYF. The CDR3 nucleotides are TGTGCCAGTAGTATCAGTGAGACCCAGTACTTC.

This clone was picked up one time. This chain joins TRBV11-1 and TRBJ2-3; weak D call: TRBD1 (6 bases). Trimming stripped 5 bases from V and 2 bases from J, with 11 bases between. This CDR3 comprises 14 residues. The germline gives CDR1 SGHAT, CDR2 FQDESV (reference sequence). CDR3 sequence (DNA): TGTGCCAGCAGCCCAGGGGTATACACAGATACGCAGTATTTT. It codes for CASSPGVYTDTQYF.

Concerning this clone itself: This same CDR3 is encoded by further DNA sequences in the sample. The chain employs TRBV6-5 and TRBJ1-1; the match to TRBD1 covers 8 bases. The V segment lost 6 bases and the J segment 8 bases; nucleotides outside the gene matches: 2. The V gene's germline CDR1 is MNHEY and CDR2 SVGAGI. The CDR3 is made up of 11 amino acids. The CDR3 DNA is TGTGCCAGCAGCCCAGGGGGCGAAGCTTTCTTT. Translating it yields CASSPGGEAFF.

This chain uses TRBV11-3 with TRBJ2-5; 9 bases map to TRBD1. The J call is in doubt because the DNA end fits TRBJ2-7 better. The CDR3 is made up of 15 amino acids. The germline V gene has CDR1 SGHNT and CDR2 YENEEA. CDR3 in DNA: TGTGCCAGCAGCTTAGGGGGGACAGGGACGAACGAGCAGTACTTC. The encoded protein is CASSLGGTGTNEQYF.

V usage is TRBV27 and J usage is TRBJ2-2; TRBD2 agrees at 8 bases. CDR1 and CDR2 from the germline V gene are MNHEY and SMNVEV (reference sequence). The V and J ends lost 6 bases and 0 bases, in that order; junction bases with no gene match: 6. The CDR3 runs to 16 residues. CDR3 DNA: TGTGCCAGCAGAGATTATAGCGGGGCGAACACCGGGGAGCTGTTTTTT. Residues: CASRDYSGANTGELFF.

The chain has TRBV10-2 and TRBJ2-3; 7 nucleotides line up with TRBD1. The CDR3 loop spans 14 amino acids. V trimming: 10 bases; J trimming: 1 base; junction bases outside the gene matches: 8. The germline CDR1 and CDR2 sequences are WSHSY and SAAADI. CDR3 amino acids: CATRGLFGTDTQYF. The DNA of the CDR3 is TGCGCCACAAGGGGGCTATTCGGCACAGATACGCAGTATTTT.

The chain combines TRBV5-1 with TRBJ2-7, with D possibly called TRBD1 or TRBD2 (5 bases each). Germline CDR1 is SGHRS and CDR2 is YFSETQ. Trimming took off 4 bases at V and 2 bases at J, with 13 bases between the two ends. The CDR3 contains 14 residues. The CDR3 is CASSPRDLTYEQYF. The CDR3 region has the DNA TGCGCCAGCAGCCCCCGGGACCTAACCTACGAGCAGTACTTC. Full variable domain (remainder filled in from reference TRBV5-1 and TRBJ2-7): KAGVTQTPRYLIKTRGQQVTLSCSPISGHRSVSWYQQTPGQGLQFLFEYFSETQRNKGNFPGRFSGRQFSNSRSEMNVSTLELGDSALYLCASSPRDLTYEQYFGPGTRLTVT.

V is TRBV11-2 and J is TRBJ1-5; no definite D call. Germline assignment: CDR1 SGHAT and CDR2 FQNNGV. This CDR3 is 15 amino acids long. V was clipped by 0 bases and J by 3 bases, with 9 bases between them. The CDR3 spells CASSLDSGTNQPQHF. The DNA for the CDR3 is TGTGCCAGCAGCTTAGATTCCGGTACCAATCAGCCCCAGCATTTT.

This chain connects TRBV18 to TRBJ1-1; D gene ambiguous. V was clipped by 5 bases and J by 0 bases, with 13 bases between them. Germline CDR1 is KGHSH and CDR2 is LQKENI. The CDR3 covers 15 residues. The CDR3 loop is CASSFRQGLNTEAFF. The CDR3 region has the DNA TGTGCCAGCTCATTCCGACAAGGACTGAACACTGAAGCTTTCTTT.

CDR3 sequence reads: CASSAQGLAGFNEQFF. DNA of the CDR3: TGTGCCAGCAGTGCCCAGGGACTAGCGGGATTCAATGAGCAGTTCTTC. The rearrangement joins TRBV6-4 to TRBJ2-1; 13 nucleotides agree with TRBD2. The ends lost 4 bases at V and 6 bases at J; junction bases unmatched: 6. The CDR3 has 16 amino acids. CDR1 is MRHNA, CDR2 SNTAGT, per germline.

The V and J genes are TRBV7-2 and TRBJ2-7, with 7 bases matching TRBD2. There are 15 residues in the CDR3. Trimming at V came to 7 bases and at J to 2 bases, leaving 11 bases not matched to a gene. Germline values: CDR1 SGHTA, CDR2 FQGNSA. CDR3 region: CASIRSSGGTYEQYF. The CDR3, as DNA: TGTGCCAGCATCAGATCTAGCGGAGGGACCTACGAGCAGTACTTC.

The chain is built from TRBV11-2 and TRBJ2-2, with D unresolved. The CDR3 totals 14 residues. Trimming shortened V by 2 bases and J by 1 base, and 5 bases separated the two germline ends. CDR1 is SGHAT, CDR2 FQNNGV, per germline. CDR3 in amino acids: CASSLRRNTGELFF. The CDR3 nucleotides are TGTGCCAGCAGCTTAAGACGGAACACCGGGGAGCTGTTTTTT.

This chain joins TRBV19 and TRBJ2-1; 14 bases map to TRBD2. This CDR3 is 18 amino acids long. Trimming removed 10 bases from V and 6 bases from J; junction bases left unmatched: 17. Germline V gene sequence: CDR1 LNHDA, CDR2 SQIVND (reference sequence). CDR3 sequence: CATRSGGTSGSYPNEQFF. CDR3 sequence (DNA): TGTGCCACGAGATCGGGCGGGACTAGCGGGAGCTATCCCAATGAGCAGTTCTTC.

The table lists this clone with a count of one. The chain employs TRBV2 and TRBJ2-7; 10 bases match TRBD1. Trimming cost V 6 bases and J 5 bases; bases outside gene matches: 13. Germline V gene sequence: CDR1 SNHLY, CDR2 FYNNEI. CDR3 size: 16 residues. The CDR3 protein is CASRRLDRGVGDEQYF. CDR3 in DNA: TGTGCCAGCAGAAGATTGGACAGGGGGGTTGGAGACGAGCAGTACTTC.

The chain is built from TRBV2 and TRBJ2-5; tentatively, D is TRBD1 or TRBD2 (5 bases each). Trimming shortened V by 7 bases and J by 2 bases, and 11 bases separated the two germline ends. The CDR3 is made up of 13 amino acids. Germline V lookup: CDR1 SNHLY, CDR2 FYNNEI. The DNA for the CDR3 is TGTGCCAGCACCAGGGACCAACAAGAGACCCAGTACTTC. This sequence encodes CASTRDQQETQYF.

Regarding this clone: The identical CDR3 is also encoded by other nucleotide sequences in the sample. The rearrangement joins TRBV7-9 to TRBJ2-7, with 7 bases that match TRBD1. Germline assignment: CDR1 SEHNR and CDR2 FQNEAQ (reference sequence). The CDR3 consists of 14 residues. Losses at the gene ends were 1 base for V and 4 bases for J; bases not matched to a gene: 4. Here the CDR3 reads CASSLGQGVYEQYF. The DNA for the CDR3 is TGTGCCAGCAGCTTAGGACAGGGCGTTTACGAGCAGTACTTC.

The rearrangement joins TRBV5-1 to TRBJ2-5; 7 bases are a match to TRBD2. Germline values: CDR1 SGHRS, CDR2 YFSETQ. V was pared by 5 bases and J by 1 base, with 5 bases of the junction left unmatched. CDR3 length: 14 residues. The CDR3 DNA reads as TGCGCCAGCAGTAACTCGGGGGGCCAAGAGACCCAGTACTTC. It yields the protein CASSNSGGQETQYF. Supplemented by reference TRBV5-1 and TRBJ2-5, the full variable domain reads KAGVTQTPRYLIKTRGQQVTLSCSPISGHRSVSWYQQTPGQGLQFLFEYFSETQRNKGNFPGRFSGRQFSNSRSEMNVSTLELGDSALYLCASSNSGGQETQYFGPGTRLLVL.

This clone was seen only once. The chain carries TRBV10-1 and TRBJ1-1; D gene unclear. This CDR3 has 16 amino acids. Per germline, CDR1 WNHNN and CDR2 SYGVQD (reference sequence). V was trimmed by 0 bases and J by 5 bases, leaving 16 bases between them. The CDR3 bases are TGCGCCAGCAGTGAGTCGAACCCGGGATCAGGTACTGAAGCTTTCTTT. As protein: CASSESNPGSGTEAFF.

A word on this clone: Other DNA sequences from this sample encode an identical CDR3 as well. The J gene is TRBJ2-2, the V gene TRBV11-3; D is unresolved. Trimming cost V 3 bases and J 6 bases, with 5 bases left between them. CDR3 length equals 12 residues. Looked up from germline, CDR1 is SGHNT and CDR2 is YENEEA. The CDR3 region is CASSLGSGELFF. The CDR3 region has the DNA TGTGCCAGCAGCTTGGGGTCCGGGGAGCTGTTTTTT.

The CDR3 spells CAITQGTGNYNEQFF. CDR3 sequence (DNA): TGTGCCATCACTCAGGGGACAGGGAACTACAATGAGCAGTTCTTC. V gene TRBV10-3 combines with J gene TRBJ2-1; 9 nucleotides line up with TRBD1. Germline CDR1 reads ENHRY; CDR2 reads SYGVKD. The CDR3 loop spans 15 amino acids. With 7 bases clipped from V and 3 bases from J, the junction kept 7 bases outside the gene matches.

The sample holds one count of this clone. The chain has TRBV7-9 and TRBJ2-5, with 7 nucleotides matching TRBD1. This CDR3 is 13 amino acids long. The V and J ends lost 5 bases and 9 bases, in that order; junction bases with no gene match: 9. Germline CDR1 is SEHNR and CDR2 is FQNEAQ (reference sequence). CDR3: CASSPSDRSAQYF. The CDR3 coding sequence is TGTGCCAGCAGCCCGTCGGACAGGAGTGCCCAGTACTTC. Supplemented by reference TRBV7-9 and TRBJ2-5, the full variable domain reads DTGVSQNPRHKITKRGQNVTFRCDPISEHNRLYWYRQTLGQGPEFLTYFQNEAQLEKSRLLSDRFSAERPKGSFSTLEIQRTEQGDSAMYLCASSPSDRSAQYFGPGTRLLVL.

In regard to this clone: Mismatch with germline at one junction end may stem from a read error. The chain carries TRBV6-5 and TRBJ2-7; D might be TRBD2 (6 bases). This CDR3 contains 14 residues. CDR1 MNHEY and CDR2 SVGAGI come from the germline V gene. CDR3 residues: CAISRLDSSYEQYF. CDR3 nucleotide sequence: TGTGCCATCAGTAGACTAGATTCCTCCTACGAGCAGTACTTC.

V and J are TRBV10-3 and TRBJ1-1, with D uncertain. CDR3 length: 13 residues. V lost 8 bases to trimming and J lost 4 bases, with 14 bases between them. Germline V gives CDR1 ENHRY, CDR2 SYGVKD. The CDR3 reads CAIRPRLTTEAFF. CDR3 bases: TGTGCCATCCGTCCCAGATTGACCACTGAAGCTTTCTTT.

The chain uses TRBV6-5 and TRBJ2-1, with D possibly being TRBD1 (6 bases). Germline CDR1 is MNHEY and CDR2 is SVGAGI. The CDR3 runs 13 residues. Trimming removed 0 bases from V and 8 bases from J, with 8 bases in between. Here the CDR3 DNA reads TGTGCCAGCAGTTACTCGTGGGGGCATGAGCAGTTCTTC. Translated: CASSYSWGHEQFF.

The chain links TRBV5-1 to TRBJ2-3, with 9 bases identical to TRBD2. This CDR3 has 15 amino acids. Unmatched junction bases numbered 7, after V lost 4 bases and J lost 4 bases. The V gene's germline CDR1 is SGHRS and CDR2 YFSETQ. The CDR3 loop is CASSSLAGFADTQYF. Written as DNA, the CDR3 is TGCGCCAGCAGCAGTCTAGCGGGGTTCGCAGATACGCAGTATTTT.

This chain joins TRBV18 and TRBJ2-3, with 9 nucleotides matching TRBD2. J was trimmed by 1 base and V by 6 bases; bases with no gene match: 8. Germline loops: CDR1 KGHSH, CDR2 LQKENI. The CDR3 sequence is 16 residues long. In nucleotides, the CDR3 is TGTGCCAGCTCCACGAGGTCTAGCGGGGGCACAGATACGCAGTATTTT. Translation gives CASSTRSSGGTDTQYF.

This clone was recorded only once. The gene calls are TRBV2 and TRBJ1-1, with TRBD1 matching 8 bases. J was trimmed by 4 bases and V by 4 bases; bases with no gene match: 8. Germline assignment: CDR1 SNHLY and CDR2 FYNNEI. The CDR3 sequence is 15 residues long. The CDR3 bases are TGTGCCAGCAGTGGAGGAGGGACAGGCGGCACTGAAGCTTTCTTT. As protein: CASSGGGTGGTEAFF.

CDR3 nucleotide sequence: TGCAGTGCCCAACTAAATGGTGGCTACACCTTC. It specifies CSAQLNGGYTF. The chain carries TRBV20-1 and TRBJ1-2; no clear D gene. Trimming left V 6 bases short and J 7 bases short, with 12 bases between. This CDR3 has 11 residues. Germline V gene data show CDR1 as DFQATT and CDR2 as SNEGSKA (reference sequence).